This T cell receptor (beta chain) comes out of a study of early T cells in non-severe SARS-CoV-2 infection. Study-level information: Whole-blood bulk RNA, unsorted, was sequenced, and chains were unpaired. The study, taken as a whole, reports: Anti-spike CD8 responses were favored by VDJdb matching, which missed private and CD4 specificities.

Individual cDNA molecules were tagged with unique molecular identifiers. TCRdb independently ran MiXCR on the 5' RACE reads; one entry per CDR3 protein. The sample holds 30,000 to 40,000 distinct CDR3 sequences, roughly 6% seen once. This clonotype was counted many times. What it binds is not known. Trimming stripped 0 bases from V and 0 bases from J, with 5 bases between. Germline V gene sequence: CDR1 SGHRS, CDR2 YFSETQ. The CDR3 length is 14 residues. This clonotype was obtained from an adult who was a healthcare worker with PCR-confirmed SARS-CoV-2 infection or an uninfected control (not recorded which). The V gene is TRBV5-1, the J gene TRBJ2-3; D unresolved. Specimen: whole blood. Here the CDR3 DNA reads TGCGCCAGCAGCTTGGTTTTCAGCACAGATACGCAGTATTTT. As protein: CASSLVFSTDTQYF.